This T cell receptor beta chain is drawn from a study of blood T cell repertoires in COVID-19. In the study overall: The United States, Italy and Spain supplied acute and convalescent COVID-19 samples.

Germline CDR1 DFQATT, CDR2 SNEGSKA (reference sequence). The CDR3 spans 13 residues. V shed 6 bases and J 5 bases; nucleotides not matched to a gene: 6. Repertoires were generated with immunoSEQ multiplex PCR, while TCRdb's copy carries only in-frame clones and drops some. The sample includes about 130,000 clones, roughly 71% of them seen just once. The sequencing sample was made of peripheral blood. The clonotype originates from a man aged 80 or over with acute or convalescent COVID-19. The chain is built from TRBV20-1 and TRBJ2-5; TRBD1 aligns across 10 bases. DNA for the CDR3: TGCAGTGCAAGTGGGACAGGGGTTGAGACCCAGTACTTC. Translated: CSASGTGVETQYF.